The 26 T cell receptor beta chains reported below all come from one sample, sequenced in a study of neurological immune-mediated disorders. TCRdb ran MiXCR on the 5' RACE reads and lists one entry per CDR3 protein. The sample has 45,000 to 55,000 distinct CDR3 sequences, about 5.6% seen once. Sequenced material: CD4+ T cells from blood. The receptor source for this set is a woman aged 18-29 years with multiple sclerosis.

This clonotype occurred many times. The J gene is TRBJ2-6, the V gene TRBV27; the D call may be TRBD1 or TRBD2 (5 bases each). The CDR3 has 15 residues. Deletions cut 5 bases from V and 0 bases from J, with 8 bases between. Germline CDR1 reads MNHEY; CDR2 reads SMNVEV (reference sequence). The CDR3 reads CASSRDGSGANVLTF. CDR3 nucleotide sequence: TGTGCCAGCAGTCGGGACGGCTCTGGGGCCAACGTCCTGACTTTC. The whole variable domain, remainder taken from reference TRBV27 and TRBJ2-6, is EAQVTQNPRYLITVTGKKLTVTCSQNMNHEYMSWYRQDPGLGLRQIYYSMNVEVTDKGDVPEGYKVSRKEKRNFPLILESPSPNQTSLYFCASSRDGSGANVLTFGAGSRLTVL.

Ten or more counts support this clonotype. V and J are TRBV6-5 and TRBJ1-6; the match to TRBD1 covers 10 bases. Germline values: CDR1 MNHEY, CDR2 SVGAGI. CDR3 length equals 14 residues. V shed 6 bases, J shed 8 bases, and the junction held 4 bases outside the gene matches. This CDR3 is CASRPGQGHSPLHF. The CDR3 nucleotides are TGTGCCAGCAGACCGGGACAGGGGCATTCACCCCTCCACTTT.

This chain joins TRBV20-1 and TRBJ2-5; D might be TRBD2 (6 bases). This CDR3 region has 13 residues. Germline CDR1 is DFQATT and CDR2 is SNEGSKA (reference sequence). V was pared by 1 base and J by 5 bases, with 11 bases between. CDR3 region: CSARVAGRETQYF. In DNA form, the CDR3 reads TGCAGTGCTAGAGTTGCAGGGAGGGAGACCCAGTACTTC.

At least ten counts were recorded for this clonotype. The chain recombines TRBV28 with TRBJ1-2; TRBD1 matches at 7 bases. The germline CDR1 and CDR2 sequences are MDHEN and SYDVKM. The CDR3 extends over 14 amino acids. V lost 7 bases, J lost 4 bases, and 9 bases stayed unmatched. CDR3 in amino acids: CASTTDREGYGYTF. The CDR3 nucleotides are TGTGCCAGCACCACCGACAGGGAGGGCTATGGCTACACCTTC.

This clonotype has at least ten counts. The chain employs TRBV27 and TRBJ2-6; D remains unclear. In germline, CDR1 is MNHEY, CDR2 SMNVEV (reference sequence). This CDR3 contains 13 residues. The ends were cut back, 3 bases at V and 3 bases at J, with 3 bases in the middle. The DNA for the CDR3 is TGTGCCAGCAGTTTCTTTGGGGCCAACGTCCTGACTTTC. Translation: CASSFFGANVLTF. The whole variable domain, remainder taken from reference TRBV27 and TRBJ2-6, is EAQVTQNPRYLITVTGKKLTVTCSQNMNHEYMSWYRQDPGLGLRQIYYSMNVEVTDKGDVPEGYKVSRKEKRNFPLILESPSPNQTSLYFCASSFFGANVLTFGAGSRLTVL.

This clonotype occurred many times. The V and J genes are TRBV12-3 or TRBV12-4 and TRBJ2-7, with no clear D. V was pared by 4 bases and J by 0 bases, with 1 base between. There are 11 residues in the CDR3. CDR3 nucleotides: TGTGCCAGCAGTTCCTCCTACGAGCAGTACTTC. Translated, it gives CASSSSYEQYF.

This clonotype occurred many times. The chain links TRBV20-1 to TRBJ1-5; 10 bases align to TRBD1. Trimming took 6 bases from V and 5 from J; bases not matched to a gene: 7. CDR1 and CDR2 (germline): DFQATT, SNEGSKA (reference sequence). The CDR3 is 14 amino acids. The CDR3 DNA follows: TGCAGTGCCAAACCGGGACAGGGGTATCAGCCCCAGCATTTT. Translation gives CSAKPGQGYQPQHF.

In this sample, this clonotype turned up many times. V gene TRBV11-2 combines with J gene TRBJ2-5; D possibly uses TRBD1 or TRBD2 (5 bases each). Germline V gene sequence: CDR1 SGHAT, CDR2 FQNNGV. This CDR3 region has 14 residues. V was cut by 3 bases and J by 9 bases, with 17 bases left in between. The CDR3 coding sequence is TGTGCCAGCAGCTTGGGGACCGCCGTGGTGGCCCAGTACTTC. Encoded protein: CASSLGTAVVAQYF.

The chain employs TRBV5-1 and TRBJ1-2; D might be TRBD1 (6 bases). The germline V and J ends were trimmed by 0 bases and 1 base, with 7 bases remaining between them. The V gene's germline CDR1 is SGHRS and CDR2 YFSETQ. This CDR3 has 14 residues. The CDR3 DNA reads as TGCGCCAGCAGCTTGGGGACAGATAACTATGGCTACACCTTC. Translating gives CASSLGTDNYGYTF. The whole variable domain, filled in from reference TRBV5-1 and TRBJ1-2, reads KAGVTQTPRYLIKTRGQQVTLSCSPISGHRSVSWYQQTPGQGLQFLFEYFSETQRNKGNFPGRFSGRQFSNSRSEMNVSTLELGDSALYLCASSLGTDNYGYTFGSGTRLTVV.

The sample holds many counts of this clonotype. The chain uses TRBV6-1 and TRBJ2-7; 10 bases line up with TRBD2. This CDR3 contains 15 residues. Germline V gives CDR1 MNHNS, CDR2 SASEGT. The ends lost 5 bases at V and 2 bases at J; junction bases unmatched: 6. This CDR3 reads CASSPRTSGTYEQYF. The CDR3 DNA sequence: TGTGCCAGCAGTCCCCGGACTAGCGGAACCTACGAGCAGTACTTC.

This clonotype was detected only a few times. This chain links TRBV18 with TRBJ1-1; 11 nucleotides agree with TRBD1. Trimming removed 0 bases from V and 3 bases from J; junction bases left unmatched: 9. This CDR3 spans 18 amino acids. Germline CDR1 is KGHSH and CDR2 is LQKENI. The CDR3 DNA is TGTGCCAGCTCACCACCCCTACCGGGACAGGGGGTCTACACTGAAGCTTTCTTT. This gives the protein CASSPPLPGQGVYTEAFF.

In this sample, this clonotype turned up once. One end of the junction is discordant with germline, which a read error may explain. The genes are TRBV28 and TRBJ2-1; 8 nucleotides match TRBD2. The CDR3 covers 15 residues. Germline V gene data show CDR1 as MDHEN and CDR2 as SYDVKM. CDR3 nucleotide sequence: TGTGCCAGCAGCTCCTACCCTGGCGGGAGGCACAATGAGCAGTTC. Its protein product is CASSSYPGGRHNEQF.

This clonotype showed up many times. The chain joins TRBV2 to TRBJ2-7; D possibly corresponds to TRBD2 (5 bases). CDR1 SNHLY and CDR2 FYNNEI come from the germline V gene. The CDR3 loop spans 14 amino acids. V lost 5 bases and J lost 2, with 13 bases in between. The CDR3 is CASSLALRAYEQYV. The CDR3 region has the DNA TGTGCCAGCAGTCTAGCACTAAGAGCCTACGAGCAGTACGTC.

This clonotype has ten or more counts. V gene TRBV11-1 combines with J gene TRBJ2-7; D unresolved. Per the germline V gene, CDR1 is SGHAT and CDR2 is FQDESV (reference sequence). The CDR3 runs to 16 residues. V dropped 6 bases and J dropped 5 bases, with 23 bases sitting between them. The CDR3 reads CASRFEVQVFSHEQYV. The CDR3 DNA is TGTGCCAGCAGATTTGAGGTTCAGGTATTTTCCCACGAGCAGTACGTC.

This clonotype has more than one count but fewer than ten. The chain employs TRBV7-6 and TRBJ1-1; D ambiguous. Germline V gives CDR1 SGHVS, CDR2 FNYEAQ. Trimming removed 1 base at V and 6 bases at J, with 3 bases between. This CDR3 contains 11 residues. For the CDR3, the DNA is TGTGCCAGCAGCTTAGAGGCTGAAGCTTTCTTT. Its translation: CASSLEAEAFF.

Only a few counts were recorded for this clonotype. The CDR3 region is CSASTMERDHNEQFF. In nucleotides, the CDR3 is TGCAGTGCTAGTACTATGGAGCGGGACCACAATGAGCAGTTCTTC. This chain links TRBV20-1 with TRBJ2-1, with 7 bases that match TRBD2. Looked up from germline, CDR1 is DFQATT and CDR2 is SNEGSKA (reference sequence). This CDR3 is built from 15 residues. Losses at the gene ends were 3 bases for V and 5 bases for J; bases not matched to a gene: 10.

This clonotype was detected many times. The chain couples TRBV19 to TRBJ2-2; D unresolved. The germline V and J ends were trimmed by 7 bases and 6 bases, with 18 bases remaining between them. Germline CDR1 reads LNHDA; CDR2 reads SQIVND (reference sequence). The CDR3 contains 15 residues. CDR3 in amino acids: CASKPLPLVPGELFF. In DNA form, the CDR3 reads TGTGCCAGTAAGCCCCTACCTCTAGTTCCCGGGGAGCTGTTTTTT.

This clonotype has a count of ten or more. V is TRBV5-1 and J is TRBJ1-1; 9 bases agree with TRBD1. The CDR3 extends over 16 amino acids. The germline V gene encodes CDR1 SGHRS and CDR2 YFSETQ. With 4 bases clipped from V and 6 bases from J, the junction kept 13 bases outside the gene matches. CDR3 in amino acids: CASSARDRVLVAEAFF. The CDR3, as DNA: TGCGCCAGCAGCGCCCGGGACAGGGTTCTTGTCGCTGAAGCTTTCTTT. Looking up the rest from reference TRBV5-1 and TRBJ1-1 gives the full variable domain: KAGVTQTPRYLIKTRGQQVTLSCSPISGHRSVSWYQQTPGQGLQFLFEYFSETQRNKGNFPGRFSGRQFSNSRSEMNVSTLELGDSALYLCASSARDRVLVAEAFFGQGTRLTVV.

This clonotype was observed at least ten times. The rearrangement joins TRBV20-1 to TRBJ2-3; 10 nucleotides match TRBD2. This CDR3 region has 17 residues. The ends lost 4 bases at V and 4 bases at J; junction bases unmatched: 14. CDR1 and CDR2 from the germline V gene are DFQATT and SNEGSKA (reference sequence). CDR3 bases: TGCAGTGCTACCCCTGGGCTAGCGGGGGCCCCTCCAGATACGCAGTATTTT. Amino acids: CSATPGLAGAPPDTQYF.

This clonotype came up many times. The chain joins TRBV9 to TRBJ2-6; D is ambiguous. The ends were cut back, 3 bases at V and 2 bases at J, with 12 bases in the middle. CDR1 and CDR2 from the germline V gene are SGDLS and YYNGEE. The CDR3 sequence is 16 residues long. The CDR3 is CASSETDTPGANVLTF. The CDR3 DNA follows: TGTGCCAGCAGCGAAACAGACACTCCTGGGGCCAACGTCCTGACTTTC. The variable domain in full, completed from reference TRBV9 and TRBJ2-6, reads DSGVTQTPKHLITATGQRVTLRCSPRSGDLSVYWYQQSLDQGLQFLIQYYNGEERAKGNILERFSAQQFPDLHSELNLSSLELGDSALYFCASSETDTPGANVLTFGAGSRLTVL.

This clonotype was picked up many times. This chain joins TRBV5-1 and TRBJ1-1; possible D gene TRBD1, 5 bases. The ends were cut back, 1 base at V and 0 bases at J, with 16 bases in the middle. The CDR3 length is 17 residues. The germline V gene encodes CDR1 SGHRS and CDR2 YFSETQ. CDR3 in amino acids: CASSLPRHRSMNTEAFF. In nucleotides, the CDR3 is TGCGCCAGCAGCTTGCCCCGTCACAGGTCCATGAACACTGAAGCTTTCTTT.

This clonotype was seen repeatedly, ten times or more. The rearrangement links TRBV7-9 to TRBJ2-7, with D possibly matching TRBD1 (6 bases). Germline CDR1 is SEHNR and CDR2 is FQNEAQ (reference sequence). This CDR3 contains 14 residues. Trimming left V 5 bases short and J 3 bases short, with 14 bases between. The CDR3 is CASSRWTEHYEQYF. The DNA for the CDR3 is TGTGCCAGCAGCCGCTGGACAGAACACTACGAGCAGTACTTC.

This clonotype occurred many times. This sequence joins TRBV20-1 and TRBJ2-1, with 11 bases that match TRBD1. The J segment lost 7 bases and the V segment lost 3 bases, leaving 2 bases of the junction unmatched. The CDR3 contains 13 residues. The germline V gene has CDR1 DFQATT and CDR2 SNEGSKA (reference sequence). The CDR3 sequence is CSASRDRGNEQFF. The CDR3, as DNA: TGCAGTGCTAGTAGGGACAGGGGGAATGAGCAGTTCTTC.

The sample holds many counts of this clonotype. The V gene is TRBV6-5, the J gene TRBJ2-5, with no clear D. The CDR3 runs to 14 residues. V lost 0 bases to trimming and J lost 5 bases, with 10 bases between them. Germline CDR1 is MNHEY and CDR2 is SVGAGI. CDR3 sequence reads: CASSYSRRRETQYF. CDR3 coding DNA: TGTGCCAGCAGTTACTCGCGGCGTAGGGAGACCCAGTACTTC.

This clonotype was counted many times. The chain links TRBV9 to TRBJ1-6, with a weak D call TRBD1 (6 bases). The V and J ends lost 4 bases and 1 base respectively, with 12 bases between them. The CDR3 spans 16 residues. Looked up from germline, CDR1 is SGDLS and CDR2 is YYNGEE. CDR3 sequence (DNA): TGTGCCAGCAGCAAGATGCAGGGGTCCTATAATTCACCCCTCCACTTT. This encodes CASSKMQGSYNSPLHF.

Ten or more counts support this clonotype. V usage is TRBV20-1 and J usage is TRBJ1-5, with D hard to call. The V gene's germline CDR1 is DFQATT and CDR2 SNEGSKA (reference sequence). With 7 bases removed from V and 3 bases from J, the gap between germline ends came to 13 bases. The CDR3 extends over 13 amino acids. CDR3 sequence reads: CSVRPSPNQPQHF. DNA of the CDR3: TGCAGTGTTCGCCCCAGCCCCAATCAGCCCCAGCATTTT.